This T cell receptor beta chain came from a study of shared clonotypes between healthy human individuals. At the level of the study: In total, the donors were a couple of women and three men aged 18 to 49.

Some clones are missing from TCRdb's copy, which holds only in-frame ones; the method was immunoSEQ multiplex PCR. The data contain about 1.5 million clones, 98% of them singletons. Study conclusions and caveats: Clonotypes shared by all four donors outscored non-shared clonotypes in generation probability. In several donors, around 5% of naive CD4 clonotypes appeared in common.

Looked up from germline, CDR1 is SNHLY and CDR2 is FYNNEI. With 1 base removed from V and 10 bases from J, the gap between germline ends came to 13 bases. The CDR3 spans 13 residues. As for this clone: Antigen specificity is unknown.

The chain employs TRBV2 and TRBJ1-1; D remains unclear. The sample consisted of naive CD4+ T cells sorted from blood. Subset denoted: CD45RA+ positively selected. This sequence was found in a man between 25 and 39 years old in good health. The DNA for the CDR3 is TGTGCCAGCAGTGAAGACGTGACGATACGAGCTTTCTTT. It yields the protein CASSEDVTIRAFF.